These T cell receptor beta chains were read from a single sample in a study of radiation and T cells in renal cell carcinoma. Libraries were prepared by immunoSEQ multiplex PCR; TCRdb keeps only in-frame clonotypes and omits some of them. The sample consists of some 30,000 clones, over 75% of them appearing once. This specimen was blood, taken from a patient whose treatment included radiotherapy and nephrectomy. The receptors were sampled from a man aged 60 to 75 with renal cell carcinoma. Both conserved end residues are part of each CDR3. Only some rows state a clone size, as once, few, many or a class for expanded clones.

>TRBV2|17|few|TRBJ1-3
CASSLRQGLFSGNTIYF
>TRBV19|16|NA|TRBJ1-2
CASSMGQGVRIYGYTF
>TRBV7-6|15|few|TRBJ2-3
CASSHLAGGRDTQYF
>TRBV14|13|NA|TRBJ1-2
CASTHNRDYGYTF
>TRBV27|12|NA|TRBJ1-2
CASSSGGDRSYF
>TRBV27|13|NA|TRBJ2-5
CASSSDSPETQYF
>TRBV10-3|14|NA|TRBJ2-7
CAISQQGDKGEQYF
>TRBV27|12|NA|TRBJ2-7
CASSEGASEQYF
>TRBV19|15|once|TRBJ2-1
CASSTAGVRGNEQFF
>TRBV14|16|once|TRBJ1-1
CASSRRQGLMNTEAFF
>TRBV18|13|NA|TRBJ2-5
CASSPTGLETQYF
>TRBV30|17|NA|TRBJ1-3
CAWSVGTGAFSGNTIYF
>TRBV19|16|NA|TRBJ2-1
CASTPMAGASGYEQFF
>TRBV27|13|NA|TRBJ1-1
CASSLNGQGNFLF
>TRBV19|15|NA|TRBJ1-6
CASRYTPRGDSPLHF
>TRBV19|15|NA|TRBJ1-2
CASSIVGGTNYGYTF
>TRBV30|15|NA|TRBJ2-7
CAWSTPGLSRYEQYF
>TRBV29-1|13|NA|TRBJ1-2
CSVGQGANYGYTF
>TRBV6-1|14|few|TRBJ1-1
CASSEVQGITEAFF
>TRBV2|15|NA|TRBJ2-7
CASRPLDNPVYEQYF
>TRBV18|17|NA|TRBJ2-5
CASSPPTLWLAEETQYF
>TRBV7-2|15|once|TRBJ2-5
CASSLMGGNQETQYF
>TRBV30|13|NA|TRBJ1-5
CAWSGEGGQPQHF
>TRBV6-5|11|NA|TRBJ2-5
CASSYEETQYF
>TRBV9|15|NA|TRBJ1-6
CASSVGGREDSPLHF
>TRBV4-3|15|NA|TRBJ2-6
CASSPIDSGANVLTF
>TRBV11-3|13|NA|TRBJ2-2
CASSFGGSWELFF
>TRBV11-2|16|NA|TRBJ1-1
CASRDSWDRRGEVAFF
>TRBV11-2|15|NA|TRBJ2-1
CASRVAGGPYNEQFF
>TRBV5-1|14|NA|TRBJ1-2
CASRRTGDTYGYTF
>TRBV5-4|13|NA|TRBJ2-5
CAAQRLAEETQYF
>TRBV5-1|14|NA|TRBJ2-2
CASSSSGSVGELFF
>TRBV9|14|NA|TRBJ2-7
CASSVVYISYEQYF
>TRBV9|14|few|TRBJ2-5
CASSVGGNQETQYF
>TRBV11-2|15|NA|TRBJ2-7
CASSLRGYGWREQYF
>TRBV5-1|15|NA|TRBJ2-5
CASSLGTGRFETQYF
>TRBV10-2|13|NA|TRBJ1-4
CATTGHLNEKLFF
>TRBV27|14|few|TRBJ1-1
CASSLLQGFGGAFF
>TRBV18|18|NA|TRBJ2-5
CASSPEGFLPTGQETQYF
>TRBV5-4|14|NA|TRBJ2-5
CASERQGVEETQYF
>TRBV19|16|NA|TRBJ1-3
CASNSGSLGSGNTIYF
>TRBV7-9|13|NA|TRBJ1-2
CASSPTGNYGYTF